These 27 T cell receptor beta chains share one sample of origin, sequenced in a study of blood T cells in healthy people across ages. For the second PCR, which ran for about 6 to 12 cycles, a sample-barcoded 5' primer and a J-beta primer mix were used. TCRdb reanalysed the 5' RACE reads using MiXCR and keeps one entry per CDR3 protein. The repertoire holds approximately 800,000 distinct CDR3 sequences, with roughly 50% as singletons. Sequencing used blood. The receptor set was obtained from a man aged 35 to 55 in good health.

The CDR3 coding sequence is TGCAGTGCTAGATTGGGGGGAAGTTCACCCCTCCACTTT. This codes for CSARLGGSSPLHF. V and J are TRBV20-1 and TRBJ1-6, with D possibly matching TRBD1 (5 bases). The V end lost 2 bases, the J end lost 9 bases, and 11 bases lay between the germline ends. The CDR3 is 13 residues long. Germline loops: CDR1 DFQATT, CDR2 SNEGSKA (reference sequence).

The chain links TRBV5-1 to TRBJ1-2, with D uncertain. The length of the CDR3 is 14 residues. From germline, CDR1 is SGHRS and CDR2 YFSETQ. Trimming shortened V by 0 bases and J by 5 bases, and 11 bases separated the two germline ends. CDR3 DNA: TGCGCCAGCAGCTTGGGCTCTACATCTTATGGCTACACCTTC. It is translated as CASSLGSTSYGYTF.

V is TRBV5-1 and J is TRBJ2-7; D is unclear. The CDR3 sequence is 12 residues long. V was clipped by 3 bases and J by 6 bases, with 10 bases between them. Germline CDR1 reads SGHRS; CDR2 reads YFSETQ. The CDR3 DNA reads TGCGCCAGCAGCTCCCGACTCGCCGAGCAGTACTTC. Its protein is CASSSRLAEQYF.

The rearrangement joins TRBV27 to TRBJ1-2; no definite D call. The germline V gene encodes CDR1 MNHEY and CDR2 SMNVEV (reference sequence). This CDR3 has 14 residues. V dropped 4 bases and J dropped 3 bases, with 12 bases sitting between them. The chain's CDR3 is CASSSAGLDYGYTF. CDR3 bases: TGTGCCAGCAGTTCGGCAGGCCTGGACTATGGCTACACCTTC.

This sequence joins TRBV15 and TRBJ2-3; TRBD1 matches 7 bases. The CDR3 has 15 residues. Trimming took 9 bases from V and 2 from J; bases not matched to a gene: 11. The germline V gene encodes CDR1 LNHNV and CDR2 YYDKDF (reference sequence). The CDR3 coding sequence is TGTGCCACGAACTTCGGGACAGATGTCACAGATACGCAGTATTTT. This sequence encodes CATNFGTDVTDTQYF.

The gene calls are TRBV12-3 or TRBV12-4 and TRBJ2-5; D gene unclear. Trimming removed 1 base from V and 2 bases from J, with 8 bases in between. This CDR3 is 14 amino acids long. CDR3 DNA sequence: TGTGCCAGCAGTTTAGTAGAGTTACAAGAGACCCAGTACTTC. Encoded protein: CASSLVELQETQYF.

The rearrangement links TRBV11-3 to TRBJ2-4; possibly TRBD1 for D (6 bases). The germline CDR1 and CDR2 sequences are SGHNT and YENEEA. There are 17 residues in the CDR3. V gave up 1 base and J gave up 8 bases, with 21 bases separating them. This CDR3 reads CASSLGGSTGVEDIQYF. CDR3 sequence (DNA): TGTGCCAGCAGCTTAGGGGGCTCGACAGGAGTTGAGGACATTCAGTACTTC.

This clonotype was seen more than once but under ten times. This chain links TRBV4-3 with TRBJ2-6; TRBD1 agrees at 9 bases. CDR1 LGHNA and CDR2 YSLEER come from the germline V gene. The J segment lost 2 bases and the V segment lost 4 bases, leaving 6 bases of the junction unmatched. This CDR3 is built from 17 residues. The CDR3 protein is CASSPSTGGTGANVLTF. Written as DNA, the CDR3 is TGCGCCAGCAGCCCCTCGACAGGGGGAACTGGGGCCAACGTCCTGACTTTC.

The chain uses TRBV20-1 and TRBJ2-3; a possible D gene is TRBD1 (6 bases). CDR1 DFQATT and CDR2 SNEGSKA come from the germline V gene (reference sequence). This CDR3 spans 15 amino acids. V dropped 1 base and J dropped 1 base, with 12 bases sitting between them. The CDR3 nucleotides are TGCAGTGCTAGAGTCGAGGGGGTGGGCACAGATACGCAGTATTTT. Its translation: CSARVEGVGTDTQYF.

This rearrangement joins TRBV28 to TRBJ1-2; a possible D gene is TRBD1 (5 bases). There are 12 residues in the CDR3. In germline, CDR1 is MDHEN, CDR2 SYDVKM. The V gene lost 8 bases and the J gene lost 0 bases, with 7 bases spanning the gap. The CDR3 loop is CASLDTNYGYTF. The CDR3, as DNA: TGTGCCAGCTTGGACACTAACTATGGCTACACCTTC.

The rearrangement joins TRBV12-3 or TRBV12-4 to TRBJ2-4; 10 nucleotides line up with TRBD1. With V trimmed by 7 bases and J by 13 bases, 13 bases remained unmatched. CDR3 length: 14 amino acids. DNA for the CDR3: TGTGCCAGCAACGGACCGGGACAGGGGCGGGAGCAGTACTTC. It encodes CASNGPGQGREQYF.

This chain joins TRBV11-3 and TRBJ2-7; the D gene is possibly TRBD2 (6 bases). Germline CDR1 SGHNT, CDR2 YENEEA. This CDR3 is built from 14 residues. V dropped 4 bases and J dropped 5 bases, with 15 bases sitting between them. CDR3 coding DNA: TGTGCCAGCAGCTCGCCGGGAGATTCAGACGAGCAGTACTTC. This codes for CASSSPGDSDEQYF.

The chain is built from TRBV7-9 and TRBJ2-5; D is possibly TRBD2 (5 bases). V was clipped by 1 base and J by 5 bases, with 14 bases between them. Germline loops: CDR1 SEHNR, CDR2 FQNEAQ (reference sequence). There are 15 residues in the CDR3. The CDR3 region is CASSLGGGFSETQYF. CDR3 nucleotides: TGTGCCAGCAGCTTAGGAGGCGGGTTCAGTGAGACCCAGTACTTC.

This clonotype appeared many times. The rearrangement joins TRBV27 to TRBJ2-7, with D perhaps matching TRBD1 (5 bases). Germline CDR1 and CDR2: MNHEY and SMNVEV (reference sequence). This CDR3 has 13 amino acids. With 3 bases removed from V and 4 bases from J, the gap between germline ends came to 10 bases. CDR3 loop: CASSFGASYEQYF. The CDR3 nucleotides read TGTGCCAGCAGTTTTGGGGCCAGTTACGAGCAGTACTTC.

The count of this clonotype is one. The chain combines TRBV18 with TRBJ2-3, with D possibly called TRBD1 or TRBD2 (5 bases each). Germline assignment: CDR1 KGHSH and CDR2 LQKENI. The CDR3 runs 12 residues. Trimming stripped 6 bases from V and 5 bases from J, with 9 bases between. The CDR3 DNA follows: TGTGCCAGCTCTGGGGGTGAAGATACGCAGTATTTT. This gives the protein CASSGGEDTQYF.

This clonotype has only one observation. The CDR3 reads CASTTGLHEQYF. CDR3 sequence (DNA): TGTGCCAGCACAACAGGGCTCCATGAGCAGTACTTC. This chain links TRBV2 with TRBJ2-7, with D possibly TRBD1 on 6 matching bases. CDR1 SNHLY and CDR2 FYNNEI come from the germline V gene. Trimming shortened V by 7 bases and J by 7 bases, and 14 bases separated the two germline ends. The CDR3 covers 12 residues.

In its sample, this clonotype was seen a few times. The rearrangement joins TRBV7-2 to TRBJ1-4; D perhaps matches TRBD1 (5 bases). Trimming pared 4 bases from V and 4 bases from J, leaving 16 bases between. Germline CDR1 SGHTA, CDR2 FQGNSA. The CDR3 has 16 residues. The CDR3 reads CASSYPTGGINEKLFF. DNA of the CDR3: TGTGCCAGCAGCTACCCAACGGGGGGTATTAATGAAAAACTGTTTTTT.

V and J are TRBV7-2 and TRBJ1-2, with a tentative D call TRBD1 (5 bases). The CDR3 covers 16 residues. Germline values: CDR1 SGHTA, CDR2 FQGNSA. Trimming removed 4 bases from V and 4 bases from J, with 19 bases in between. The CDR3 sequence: CASSSIAGDRGYGYTF. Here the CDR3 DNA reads TGTGCCAGCAGCTCAATAGCTGGGGACCGAGGCTATGGCTACACCTTC.

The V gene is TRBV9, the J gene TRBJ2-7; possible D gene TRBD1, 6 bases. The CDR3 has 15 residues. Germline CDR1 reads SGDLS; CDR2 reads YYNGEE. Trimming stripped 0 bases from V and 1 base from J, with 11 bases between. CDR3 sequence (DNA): TGTGCCAGCAGCGTAGAGGACAGCCCGTCCTACGAGCAGTACTTC. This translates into CASSVEDSPSYEQYF.

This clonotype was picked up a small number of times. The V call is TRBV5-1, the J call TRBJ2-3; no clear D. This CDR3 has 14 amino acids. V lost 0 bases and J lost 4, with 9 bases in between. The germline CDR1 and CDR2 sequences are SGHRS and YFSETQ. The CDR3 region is CASSLESPPDTQYF. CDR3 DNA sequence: TGCGCCAGCAGCTTGGAGAGTCCCCCAGATACGCAGTATTTT.

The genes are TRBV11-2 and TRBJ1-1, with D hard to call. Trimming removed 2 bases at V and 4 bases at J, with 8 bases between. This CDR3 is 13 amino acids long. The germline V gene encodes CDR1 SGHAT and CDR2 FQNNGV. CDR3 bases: TGTGCCAGCAGCTTATCCGAGGTCACTGAAGCTTTCTTT. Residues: CASSLSEVTEAFF.

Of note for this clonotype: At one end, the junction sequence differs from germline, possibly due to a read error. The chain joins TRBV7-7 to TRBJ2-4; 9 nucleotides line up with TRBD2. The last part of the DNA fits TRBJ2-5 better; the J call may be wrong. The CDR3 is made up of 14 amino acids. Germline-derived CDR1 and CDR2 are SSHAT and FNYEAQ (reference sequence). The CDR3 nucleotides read TGTGCTAGCAGCGCAGCGGGGGGTGTGGAGACCCAGTACTTC. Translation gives CASSAAGGVETQYF.

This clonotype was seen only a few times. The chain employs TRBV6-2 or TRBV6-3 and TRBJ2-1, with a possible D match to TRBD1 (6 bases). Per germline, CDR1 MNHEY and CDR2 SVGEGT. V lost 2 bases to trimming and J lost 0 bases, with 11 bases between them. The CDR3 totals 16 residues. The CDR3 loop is CASSYPTGSSYNEQFF. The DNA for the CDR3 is TGTGCCAGCAGTTACCCGACAGGCAGCTCCTACAATGAGCAGTTCTTC.

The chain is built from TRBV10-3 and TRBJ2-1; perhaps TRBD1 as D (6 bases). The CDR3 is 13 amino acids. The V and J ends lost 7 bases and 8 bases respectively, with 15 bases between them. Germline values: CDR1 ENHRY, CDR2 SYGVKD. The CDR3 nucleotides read TGTGCCATCAAAGAGCCTCGACAGGATGAGCAGTTCTTC. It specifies CAIKEPRQDEQFF.

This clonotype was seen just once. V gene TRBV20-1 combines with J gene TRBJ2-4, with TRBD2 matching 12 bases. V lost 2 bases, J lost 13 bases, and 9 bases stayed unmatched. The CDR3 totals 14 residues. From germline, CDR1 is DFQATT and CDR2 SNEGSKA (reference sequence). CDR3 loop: CSARKLAGGNEQYF. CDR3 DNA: TGCAGTGCTAGAAAACTAGCGGGGGGCAATGAGCAGTACTTC.

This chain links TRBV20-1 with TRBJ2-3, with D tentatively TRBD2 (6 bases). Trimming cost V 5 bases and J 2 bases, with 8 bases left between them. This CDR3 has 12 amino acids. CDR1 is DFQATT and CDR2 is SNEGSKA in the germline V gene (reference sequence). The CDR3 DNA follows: TGCAGTGCTCGCGGGAACACAGATACGCAGTATTTT. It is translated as CSARGNTDTQYF.

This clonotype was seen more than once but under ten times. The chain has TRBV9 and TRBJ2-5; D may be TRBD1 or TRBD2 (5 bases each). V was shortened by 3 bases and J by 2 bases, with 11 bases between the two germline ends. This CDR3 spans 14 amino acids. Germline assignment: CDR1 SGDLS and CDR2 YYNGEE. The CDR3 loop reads CASSGGRKQETQYF. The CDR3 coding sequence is TGTGCCAGCAGCGGGGGACGGAAACAAGAGACCCAGTACTTC.